This TCR beta chain originates from a study of T cell responses to AZD1222 COVID-19 vaccine. Repertoires were generated with immunoSEQ multiplex PCR, while TCRdb's copy carries only in-frame clones and drops some. Of 150,000 or so clones listed, over 80% are singletons. In germline, CDR1 is LNHDA, CDR2 SQIVND (reference sequence). CDR3 length: 14 residues. With 2 bases removed from V and 1 base from J, the gap between germline ends came to 8 bases. This clone was counted a single time. The sequence derives from an adult who received the AZD1222 COVID-19 vaccine. The chain recombines TRBV19 with TRBJ1-1, with D unclear. The specimen comprised peripheral blood, sampled 28 days after the second AZD1222 dose. CDR3 loop: CASSISGRNTEAFF. CDR3 nucleotide sequence: TGTGCCAGTAGTATATCGGGCAGGAACACTGAAGCTTTCTTT.